The 18 T cell receptor beta chains below all came from one sample that was sequenced in a study of shared clonotypes between healthy human individuals. Profiled with immunoSEQ multiplex PCR; TCRdb holds only in-frame clones, not every one. The sample includes around 2,000,000 clones, 85% to 95% of them seen just once. CD45RO-negative, CCR7-selected cells formed the naive CD8 fraction, which excluded terminally differentiated effector memory CD45RA+ cells. The sample taken for sequencing was naive CD8+ T cells from PBMCs. The receptors were sampled from a man aged 18-30 years in good health. Some clones in this sample may be carry-over from other donors' samples.

This clone appeared once. This sequence joins TRBV27 and TRBJ2-5, with D unclear. V lost 2 bases and J 3 bases, leaving 19 bases between the germline ends. This CDR3 contains 17 residues. The germline V gene encodes CDR1 MNHEY and CDR2 SMNVEV (reference sequence). CDR3 loop: CASSLLSRERNEETQYF. Written as DNA, the CDR3 is TGTGCCAGCAGTTTACTTTCTCGCGAACGGAACGAAGAGACCCAGTACTTC.

The DNA of the CDR3 is TGTGCCAGCAGTTTAAGGAGGAGGGTTGAAGCTTTCTTT. Its translation is CASSLRRRVEAFF. V and J are TRBV28 and TRBJ1-1; D unclear. Germline V gives CDR1 MDHEN, CDR2 SYDVKM. V lost 2 bases and J 7 bases, leaving 11 bases between the germline ends. CDR3 length equals 13 residues. The full variable domain, with the rest looked up from reference TRBV28 and TRBJ1-1, is DVKVTQSSRYLVKRTGEKVFLECVQDMDHENMFWYRQDPGLGLRLIYFSYDVKMKEKGDIPEGYSVSREKKERFSLILESASTNQTSMYLCASSLRRRVEAFFGQGTRLTVV.

This chain links TRBV4-1 with TRBJ2-7; D not resolved. V dropped 4 bases and J dropped 0 bases, with 13 bases sitting between them. CDR3 length: 15 amino acids. CDR1 MGHRA and CDR2 YSYEKL come from the germline V gene. CDR3: CASSLHVSSSYEQYF. The CDR3 DNA reads TGCGCCAGCAGCCTACACGTTTCCAGCTCCTACGAGCAGTACTTC.

The J gene is TRBJ2-2, the V gene TRBV6-6; D not certain. The CDR3 runs 14 residues. Germline V gives CDR1 MNHNY, CDR2 SVGAGI (reference sequence). With 5 bases removed from V and 7 bases from J, the gap between germline ends came to 14 bases. The CDR3: CASSLQTLDGELFF. The DNA for the CDR3 is TGTGCCAGCAGTCTCCAAACCCTAGACGGGGAGCTGTTTTTT.

V gene TRBV19 combines with J gene TRBJ1-2; the match to TRBD1 covers 9 bases. This CDR3 contains 15 residues. From germline, CDR1 is LNHDA and CDR2 SQIVND (reference sequence). V lost 5 bases, J lost 4 bases, and 8 bases stayed unmatched. The DNA for the CDR3 is TGTGCCAGTAGTCCCGGGACAGGGCATATCTATGGCTACACCTTC. Its translation is CASSPGTGHIYGYTF.

The V and J genes are TRBV18 and TRBJ1-3; 8 nucleotides agree with TRBD1. This CDR3 spans 16 amino acids. J lost 4 bases, V lost 3 bases, and 8 bases had no gene match. Germline V gene sequence: CDR1 KGHSH, CDR2 LQKENI. The CDR3 reads CASSPQDRARGNTIYF. Here the CDR3 DNA reads TGTGCCAGCTCACCTCAGGACAGGGCAAGAGGAAACACCATATATTTT.

There are a few counts of this clone. The chain joins TRBV28 to TRBJ1-5; TRBD1 might be the D (5 bases). The CDR3 loop spans 14 amino acids. Germline CDR1 and CDR2: MDHEN and SYDVKM. Trimming cost V 2 bases and J 7 bases, with 12 bases left between them. Written as DNA, the CDR3 is TGTGCCAGCAGTTTAGGGGCAGGCCTGCAGCCCCAGCATTTT. The encoded protein is CASSLGAGLQPQHF.

The CDR3, as DNA: TGTGCCAGCAGCCCAGGGGAGGAGCAGTACTTC. It is translated as CASSPGEEQYF. The chain joins TRBV7-6 to TRBJ2-7, with a possible D match to TRBD1 (6 bases). CDR1 is SGHVS, CDR2 FNYEAQ, per germline. Deletions cut 5 bases from V and 7 bases from J, with 9 bases between. The CDR3 spans 11 residues.

The chain carries TRBV7-6 and TRBJ2-1, with 14 nucleotides matching TRBD2. The CDR3 is 18 amino acids. Per germline, CDR1 SGHVS and CDR2 FNYEAQ. The J segment lost 3 bases and the V segment lost 6 bases, leaving 10 bases of the junction unmatched. The CDR3 loop reads CASSRGLAGVFGYNEQFF. CDR3 DNA: TGTGCCAGCAGTCGGGGACTAGCGGGAGTATTTGGCTACAATGAGCAGTTCTTC.

CDR3 DNA sequence: TGTGCCAGCAGCATAAGCGGGAGGGGGAATGAGCAGTTCTTC. This translates into CASSISGRGNEQFF. The rearrangement uses TRBV9 and TRBJ2-1, with 10 bases fitting TRBD2. There are 14 residues in the CDR3. CDR1 and CDR2 from the germline V gene are SGDLS and YYNGEE. J was trimmed by 7 bases and V by 4 bases; bases with no gene match: 5.

This clone was counted only a few times. The CDR3 DNA follows: TGTGCCACCCTACCGCCGGGACGCCCCAGCGCTGAAGCTTTCTTT. Its protein is CATLPPGRPSAEAFF. This rearrangement joins TRBV28 to TRBJ1-1, with D possibly matching TRBD1 (5 bases). The V end lost 10 bases, the J end lost 6 bases, and 24 bases lay between the germline ends. Germline V gives CDR1 MDHEN, CDR2 SYDVKM. CDR3 size: 15 residues.

This clone was picked up a small number of times. The CDR3 nucleotides read TGTGCCTCAACAGACGGGGAAGCTTTCTTT. Its translation: CASTDGEAFF. The chain couples TRBV6-1 to TRBJ1-1, with no clear D. Per the germline V gene, CDR1 is MNHNS and CDR2 is SASEGT. CDR3 size: 10 residues. Trimming removed 11 bases at V and 8 bases at J, with 12 bases between.

The genes are TRBV7-2 and TRBJ2-1, with 8 bases identical to TRBD2. The CDR3 totals 16 residues. The V segment lost 5 bases and the J segment 2 bases; nucleotides outside the gene matches: 8. CDR1 SGHTA and CDR2 FQGNSA come from the germline V gene. The CDR3, as DNA: TGTGCCAGCAGCGACGAGCGGGAGTTCCCCTACAATGAGCAGTTCTTC. Encoded protein: CASSDEREFPYNEQFF. The full variable domain, in which reference TRBV7-2 and TRBJ2-1 provide the parts outside the CDR3, is GAGVSQSPSNKVTEKGKDVELRCDPISGHTALYWYRQSLGQGLEFLIYFQGNSAPDKSGLPSDRFSAERTGGSVSTLTIQRTQQEDSAVYLCASSDEREFPYNEQFFGPGTRLTVL.

To note about this clone: Other DNA variants within this sample encode the same CDR3. V gene TRBV27 combines with J gene TRBJ2-7; D is possibly TRBD1 (6 bases). Germline V gene data show CDR1 as MNHEY and CDR2 as SMNVEV (reference sequence). Trimming removed 6 bases from V and 1 base from J, with 13 bases in between. This CDR3 has 14 residues. Here the CDR3 reads CASRLRGSSYEQYF. In DNA, the CDR3 is TGTGCCAGCAGGCTCAGGGGTAGTTCCTACGAGCAGTACTTC.

Comments on this clone: Additional DNA sequences in this sample encode the identical CDR3. The J gene is TRBJ2-7, the V gene TRBV19; 7 positions agree with TRBD1. The germline V gene encodes CDR1 LNHDA and CDR2 SQIVND (reference sequence). This CDR3 is built from 14 residues. The V and J ends lost 4 bases and 2 bases, in that order; junction bases with no gene match: 5. CDR3 DNA: TGTGCCAGTAGTACCAGGACAGGTACCTACGAGCAGTACTTC. Protein sequence: CASSTRTGTYEQYF. The whole variable domain, remainder taken from reference TRBV19 and TRBJ2-7, is DGGITQSPKYLFRKEGQNVTLSCEQNLNHDAMYWYRQDPGQGLRLIYYSQIVNDFQKGDIAEGYSVSREKKESFPLTVTSAQKNPTAFYLCASSTRTGTYEQYFGPGTRLTVT.

J is TRBJ1-5 and V is TRBV7-8; D is undetermined. The CDR3 is made up of 14 amino acids. V dropped 5 bases and J dropped 3 bases, with 11 bases sitting between them. CDR1 SGHVS and CDR2 FQNEAQ come from the germline V gene. This chain's CDR3 is CASSVDGFNQPQHF. DNA of the CDR3: TGTGCCAGCAGCGTCGACGGATTCAATCAGCCCCAGCATTTT.

CDR3 sequence: CATSRRGGGTEAFF. CDR3 bases: TGTGCCACCAGCCGTCGCGGGGGGGGCACTGAAGCTTTCTTT. The chain combines TRBV15 with TRBJ1-1; weak D call: TRBD1 (5 bases). The CDR3 consists of 14 residues. CDR1 and CDR2 from the germline V gene are LNHNV and YYDKDF (reference sequence). V lost 5 bases and J 4 bases, leaving 14 bases between the germline ends.

The CDR3 sequence is CASSAHRVDGSGANVLTF. CDR3 nucleotide sequence: TGTGCCAGCAGCGCCCACAGGGTTGACGGCTCTGGGGCCAACGTCCTGACTTTC. The J gene is TRBJ2-6, the V gene TRBV9; a weak D match, TRBD1 (6 bases). V was trimmed by 3 bases and J by 0 bases, leaving 16 bases between them. The CDR3 has 18 amino acids. Germline lookup yields CDR1 SGDLS and CDR2 YYNGEE.